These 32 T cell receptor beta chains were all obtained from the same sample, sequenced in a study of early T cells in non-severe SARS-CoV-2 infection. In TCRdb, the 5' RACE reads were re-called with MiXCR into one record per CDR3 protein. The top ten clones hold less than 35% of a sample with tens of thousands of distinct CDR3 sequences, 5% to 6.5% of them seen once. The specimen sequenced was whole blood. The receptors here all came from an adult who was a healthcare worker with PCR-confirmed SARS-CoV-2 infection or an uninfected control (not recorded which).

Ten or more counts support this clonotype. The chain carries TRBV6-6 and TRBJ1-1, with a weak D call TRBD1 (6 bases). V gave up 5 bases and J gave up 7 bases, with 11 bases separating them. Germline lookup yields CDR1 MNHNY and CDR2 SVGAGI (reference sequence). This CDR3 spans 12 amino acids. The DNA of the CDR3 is TGTGCCAGCAGTCTCCAGGGGAATGAAGCTTTCTTT. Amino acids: CASSLQGNEAFF.

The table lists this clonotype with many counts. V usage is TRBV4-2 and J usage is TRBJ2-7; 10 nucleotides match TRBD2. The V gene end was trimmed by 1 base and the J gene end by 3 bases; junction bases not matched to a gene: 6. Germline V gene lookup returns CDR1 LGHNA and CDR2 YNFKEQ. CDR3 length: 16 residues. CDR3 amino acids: CASSQGAVAGGYEQYF. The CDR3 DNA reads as TGTGCCAGCAGCCAAGGAGCGGTAGCGGGGGGCTACGAGCAGTACTTC.

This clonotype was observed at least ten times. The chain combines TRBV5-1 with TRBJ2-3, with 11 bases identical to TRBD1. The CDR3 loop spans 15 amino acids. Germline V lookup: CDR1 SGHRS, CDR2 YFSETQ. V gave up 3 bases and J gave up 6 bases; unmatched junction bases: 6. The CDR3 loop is CASSSGQGAWDTQYF. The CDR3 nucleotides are TGCGCCAGCAGCTCCGGACAGGGGGCATGGGATACGCAGTATTTT.

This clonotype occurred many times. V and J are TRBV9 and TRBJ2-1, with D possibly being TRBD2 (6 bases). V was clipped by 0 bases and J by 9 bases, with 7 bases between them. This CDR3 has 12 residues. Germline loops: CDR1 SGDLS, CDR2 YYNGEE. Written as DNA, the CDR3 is TGTGCCAGCAGCGTAGGGGAGGCTGAGCAGTTCTTC. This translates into CASSVGEAEQFF.

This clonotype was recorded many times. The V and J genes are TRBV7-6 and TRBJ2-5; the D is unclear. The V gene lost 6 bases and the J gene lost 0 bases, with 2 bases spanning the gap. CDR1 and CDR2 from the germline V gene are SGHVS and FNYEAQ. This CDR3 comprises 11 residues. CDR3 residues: CASRDQETQYF. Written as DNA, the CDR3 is TGTGCCAGCAGGGACCAAGAGACCCAGTACTTC.

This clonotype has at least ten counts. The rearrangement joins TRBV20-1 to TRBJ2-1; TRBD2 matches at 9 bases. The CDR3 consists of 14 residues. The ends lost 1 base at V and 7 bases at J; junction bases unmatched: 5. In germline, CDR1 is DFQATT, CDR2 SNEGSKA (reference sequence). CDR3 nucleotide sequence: TGCAGTGCTAGAGGGACTAGCGAGAGAAATGAGCAGTTCTTC. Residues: CSARGTSERNEQFF.

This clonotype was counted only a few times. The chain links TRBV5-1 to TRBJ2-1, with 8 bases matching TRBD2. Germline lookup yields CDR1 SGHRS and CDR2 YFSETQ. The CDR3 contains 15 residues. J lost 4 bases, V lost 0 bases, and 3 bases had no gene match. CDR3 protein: CASSLAGLEYNEQFF. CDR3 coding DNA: TGCGCCAGCAGCTTGGCGGGACTAGAGTACAATGAGCAGTTCTTC.

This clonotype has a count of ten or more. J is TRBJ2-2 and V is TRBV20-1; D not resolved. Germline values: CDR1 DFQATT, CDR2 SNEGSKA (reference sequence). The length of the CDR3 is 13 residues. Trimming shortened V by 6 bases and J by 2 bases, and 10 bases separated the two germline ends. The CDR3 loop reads CSATDINTGELFF. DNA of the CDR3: TGCAGTGCAACCGACATTAACACCGGGGAGCTGTTTTTT.

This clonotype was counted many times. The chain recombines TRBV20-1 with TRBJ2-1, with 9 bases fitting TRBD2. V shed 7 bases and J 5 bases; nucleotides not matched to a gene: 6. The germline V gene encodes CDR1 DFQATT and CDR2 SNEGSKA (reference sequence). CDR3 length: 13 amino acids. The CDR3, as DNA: TGCAGTGTATCCCTAGCGGGAAACAATGAGCAGTTCTTC. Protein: CSVSLAGNNEQFF.

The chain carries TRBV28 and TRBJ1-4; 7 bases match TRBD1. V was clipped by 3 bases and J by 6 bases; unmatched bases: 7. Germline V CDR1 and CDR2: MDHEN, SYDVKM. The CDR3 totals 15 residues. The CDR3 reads CASSLGGQRDEKLFF. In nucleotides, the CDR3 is TGTGCCAGCAGTTTGGGGGGACAGAGAGATGAAAAACTGTTTTTT.

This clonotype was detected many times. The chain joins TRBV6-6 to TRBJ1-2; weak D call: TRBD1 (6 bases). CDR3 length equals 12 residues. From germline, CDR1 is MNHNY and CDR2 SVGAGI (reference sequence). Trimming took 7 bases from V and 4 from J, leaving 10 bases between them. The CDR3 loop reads CASTQDSYGYTF. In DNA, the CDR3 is TGTGCCAGCACCCAGGACAGCTATGGCTACACCTTC.

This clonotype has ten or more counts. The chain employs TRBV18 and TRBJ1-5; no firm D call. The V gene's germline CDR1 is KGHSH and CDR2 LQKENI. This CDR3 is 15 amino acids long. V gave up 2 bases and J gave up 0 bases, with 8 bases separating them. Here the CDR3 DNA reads TGTGCCAGCTCACCAGGGCACTTTAGCAATCAGCCCCAGCATTTT. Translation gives CASSPGHFSNQPQHF.

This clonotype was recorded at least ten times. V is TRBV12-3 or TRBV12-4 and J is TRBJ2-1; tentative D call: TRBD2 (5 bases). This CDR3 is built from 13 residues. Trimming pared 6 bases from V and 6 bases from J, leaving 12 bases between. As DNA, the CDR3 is TGTGCCAGCAGCTCCTGGGCGGGCAATGAGCAGTTCTTC. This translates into CASSSWAGNEQFF.

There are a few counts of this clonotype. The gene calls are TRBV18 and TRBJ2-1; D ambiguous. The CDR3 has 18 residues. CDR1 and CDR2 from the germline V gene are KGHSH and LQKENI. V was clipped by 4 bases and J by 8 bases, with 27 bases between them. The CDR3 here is CASSLSSPYPEQRDEQFF. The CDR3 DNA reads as TGTGCCAGCTCACTCTCCTCCCCCTACCCCGAACAAAGGGATGAGCAGTTCTTC.

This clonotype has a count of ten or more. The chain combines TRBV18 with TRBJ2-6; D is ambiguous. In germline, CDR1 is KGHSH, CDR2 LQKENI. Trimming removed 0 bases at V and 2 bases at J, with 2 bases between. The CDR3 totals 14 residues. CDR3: CASSPPAGANVLTF. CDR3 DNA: TGTGCCAGCTCACCACCGGCTGGGGCCAACGTCCTGACTTTC.

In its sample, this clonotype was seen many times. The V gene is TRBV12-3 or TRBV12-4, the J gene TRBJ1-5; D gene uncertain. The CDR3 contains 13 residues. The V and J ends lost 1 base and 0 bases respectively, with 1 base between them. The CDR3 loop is CASSLGSNQPQHF. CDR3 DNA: TGTGCCAGCAGTTTAGGTAGCAATCAGCCCCAGCATTTT.

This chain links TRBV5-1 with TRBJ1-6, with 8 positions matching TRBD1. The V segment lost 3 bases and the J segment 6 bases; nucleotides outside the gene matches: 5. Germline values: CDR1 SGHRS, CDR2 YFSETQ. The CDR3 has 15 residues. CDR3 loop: CASSYGQGFNSPLHF. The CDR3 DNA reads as TGCGCCAGCAGCTACGGACAGGGATTTAATTCACCCCTCCACTTT.

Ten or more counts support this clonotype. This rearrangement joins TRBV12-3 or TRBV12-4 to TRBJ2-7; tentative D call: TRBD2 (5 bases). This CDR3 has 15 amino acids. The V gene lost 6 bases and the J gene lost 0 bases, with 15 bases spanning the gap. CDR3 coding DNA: TGTGCCAGCAGACCCAGACTAACCGACTCCTACGAGCAGTACTTC. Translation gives CASRPRLTDSYEQYF.

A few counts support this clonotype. The CDR3: CASSQGIGREAFF. The CDR3 coding sequence is TGTGCCAGCAGCCAAGGAATAGGGAGGGAAGCTTTCTTT. The rearrangement links TRBV14 to TRBJ1-1; D is undetermined. This CDR3 has 13 residues. V was pared by 1 base and J by 8 bases, with 11 bases between. Germline V lookup: CDR1 SGHDN, CDR2 FVKESK.

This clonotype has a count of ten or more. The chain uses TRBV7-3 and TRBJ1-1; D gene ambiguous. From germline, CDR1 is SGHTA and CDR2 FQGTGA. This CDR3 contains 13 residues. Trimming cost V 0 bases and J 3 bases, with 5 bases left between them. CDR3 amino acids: CASSLTRDTEAFF. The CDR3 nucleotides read TGTGCCAGCAGCTTAACCCGGGACACTGAAGCTTTCTTT. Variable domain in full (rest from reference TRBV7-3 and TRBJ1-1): GAGVSQTPSNKVTEKGKYVELRCDPISGHTALYWYRQSLGQGPEFLIYFQGTGAADDSGLPNDRFFAVRPEGSVSTLKIQRTERGDSAVYLCASSLTRDTEAFFGQGTRLTVV.

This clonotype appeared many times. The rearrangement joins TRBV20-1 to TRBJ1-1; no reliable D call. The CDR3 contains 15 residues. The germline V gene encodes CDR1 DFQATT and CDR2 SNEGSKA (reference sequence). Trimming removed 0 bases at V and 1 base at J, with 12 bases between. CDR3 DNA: TGCAGTGCTAGAGATCGACCGGGGAAGAACACTGAAGCTTTCTTT. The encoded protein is CSARDRPGKNTEAFF.

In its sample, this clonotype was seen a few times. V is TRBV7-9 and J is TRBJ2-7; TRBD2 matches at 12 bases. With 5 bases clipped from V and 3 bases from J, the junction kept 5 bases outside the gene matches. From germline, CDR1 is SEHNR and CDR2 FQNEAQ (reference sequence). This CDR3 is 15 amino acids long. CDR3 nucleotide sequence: TGTGCCAGCAGCCTCCGACTAGCGGGGGACTACGAGCAGTACTTC. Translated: CASSLRLAGDYEQYF.

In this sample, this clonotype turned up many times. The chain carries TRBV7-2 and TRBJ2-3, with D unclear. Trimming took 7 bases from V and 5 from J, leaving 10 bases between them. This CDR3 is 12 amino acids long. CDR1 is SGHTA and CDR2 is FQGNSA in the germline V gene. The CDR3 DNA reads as TGTGCCAGCAACCGAATAAAAGATACGCAGTATTTT. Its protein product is CASNRIKDTQYF.

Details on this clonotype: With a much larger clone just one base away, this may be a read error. DNA for the CDR3: TGTGCCAGCAGCTTAGCGCAGGTCAGAGACTCATCCCTCCACTTT. This sequence encodes CASSLAQVRDSSLHF. The rearrangement joins TRBV7-8 to TRBJ1-6; D is unclear. Germline CDR1 is SGHVS and CDR2 is FQNEAQ. The CDR3 contains 15 residues. V was shortened by 0 bases and J by 14 bases, with 17 bases between the two germline ends.

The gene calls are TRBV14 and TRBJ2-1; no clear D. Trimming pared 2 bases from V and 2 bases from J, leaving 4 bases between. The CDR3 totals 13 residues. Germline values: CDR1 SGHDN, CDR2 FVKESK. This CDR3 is CASSQSAYNEQFF. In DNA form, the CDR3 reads TGTGCCAGCAGCCAAAGCGCCTACAATGAGCAGTTCTTC.

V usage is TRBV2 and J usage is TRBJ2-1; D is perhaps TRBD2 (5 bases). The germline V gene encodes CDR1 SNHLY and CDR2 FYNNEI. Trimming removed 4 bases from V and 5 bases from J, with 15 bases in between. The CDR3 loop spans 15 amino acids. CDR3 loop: CASSGGDTRHNEQFF. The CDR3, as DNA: TGTGCCAGCAGTGGGGGAGACACTAGGCACAATGAGCAGTTCTTC. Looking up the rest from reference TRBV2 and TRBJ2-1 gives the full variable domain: EPEVTQTPSHQVTQMGQEVILRCVPISNHLYFYWYRQILGQKVEFLVSFYNNEISEKSEIFDDQFSVERPDGSNFTLKIRSTKLEDSAMYFCASSGGDTRHNEQFFGPGTRLTVL.

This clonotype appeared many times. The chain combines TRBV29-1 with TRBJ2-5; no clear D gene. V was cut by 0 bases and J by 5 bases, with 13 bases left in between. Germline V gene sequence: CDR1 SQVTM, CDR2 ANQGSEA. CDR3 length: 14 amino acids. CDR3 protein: CSVEDQAGEETQYF. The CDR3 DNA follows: TGCAGCGTTGAAGATCAGGCAGGCGAGGAGACCCAGTACTTC.

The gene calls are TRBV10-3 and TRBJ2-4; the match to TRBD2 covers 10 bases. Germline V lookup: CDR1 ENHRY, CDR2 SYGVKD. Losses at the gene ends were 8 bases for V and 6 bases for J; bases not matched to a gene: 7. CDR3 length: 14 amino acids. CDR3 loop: CAISAGGEGNIQYF. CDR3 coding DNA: TGTGCCATCTCAGCGGGAGGGGAGGGAAACATTCAGTACTTC.

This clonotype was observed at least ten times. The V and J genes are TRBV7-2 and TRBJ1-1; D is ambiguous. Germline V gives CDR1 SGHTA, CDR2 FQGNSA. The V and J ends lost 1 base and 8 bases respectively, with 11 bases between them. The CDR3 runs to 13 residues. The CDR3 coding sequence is TGTGCCAGCAGCTTAGATTTGAACCGAGAAGCTTTCTTT. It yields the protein CASSLDLNREAFF.

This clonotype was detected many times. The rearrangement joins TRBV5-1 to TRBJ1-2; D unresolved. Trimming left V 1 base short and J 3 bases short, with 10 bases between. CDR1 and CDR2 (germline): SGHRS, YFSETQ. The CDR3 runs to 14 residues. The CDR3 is CASSLFGTDYGYTF. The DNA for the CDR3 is TGCGCCAGCAGCTTGTTCGGCACAGACTATGGCTACACCTTC.

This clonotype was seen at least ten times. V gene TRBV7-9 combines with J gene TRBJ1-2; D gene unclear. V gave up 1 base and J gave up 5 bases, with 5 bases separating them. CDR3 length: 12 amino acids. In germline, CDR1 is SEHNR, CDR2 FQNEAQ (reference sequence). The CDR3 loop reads CASSLGEYGYTF. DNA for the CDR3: TGTGCCAGCAGCTTAGGCGAGTATGGCTACACCTTC. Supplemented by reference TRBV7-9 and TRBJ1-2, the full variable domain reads DTGVSQNPRHKITKRGQNVTFRCDPISEHNRLYWYRQTLGQGPEFLTYFQNEAQLEKSRLLSDRFSAERPKGSFSTLEIQRTEQGDSAMYLCASSLGEYGYTFGSGTRLTVV.

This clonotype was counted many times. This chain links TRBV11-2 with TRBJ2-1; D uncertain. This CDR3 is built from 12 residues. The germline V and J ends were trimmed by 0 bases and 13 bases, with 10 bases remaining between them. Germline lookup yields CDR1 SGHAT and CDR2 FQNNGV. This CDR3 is CASSLDESSQFF. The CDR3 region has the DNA TGTGCCAGCAGCTTAGATGAAAGCTCCCAGTTCTTC.